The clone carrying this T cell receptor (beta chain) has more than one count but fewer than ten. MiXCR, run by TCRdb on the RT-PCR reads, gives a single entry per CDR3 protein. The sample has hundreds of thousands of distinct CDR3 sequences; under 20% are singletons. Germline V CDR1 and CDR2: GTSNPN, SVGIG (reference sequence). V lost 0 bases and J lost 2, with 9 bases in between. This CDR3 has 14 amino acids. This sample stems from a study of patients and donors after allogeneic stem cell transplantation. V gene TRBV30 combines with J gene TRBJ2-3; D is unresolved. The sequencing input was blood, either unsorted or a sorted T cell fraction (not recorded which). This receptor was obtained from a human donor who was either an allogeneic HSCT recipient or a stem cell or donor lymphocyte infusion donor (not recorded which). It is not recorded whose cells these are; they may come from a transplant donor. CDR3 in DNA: TGTGCCTGGAGTGTACCCAAGACCACAGATACGCAGTATTTT. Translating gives CAWSVPKTTDTQYF. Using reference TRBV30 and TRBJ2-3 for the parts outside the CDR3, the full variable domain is SQTIHQWPATLVQPVGSPLSLECTVEGTSNPNLYWYRQAAGRGLQLLFYSVGIGQISSEVPQNLSASRPQDRQFILSSKKLLLSDSGFYLCAWSVPKTTDTQYFGPGTRLTVL.